A single sample is the source of the 5 T cell receptor beta chains below, sequenced in a study of blood T cell repertoires in COVID-19. Sequencing was performed with immunoSEQ multiplex PCR; in TCRdb, only in-frame clones are kept and a portion is missing. The sample lists about 280,000 clones, just under 90% occurring once. The sample comprised peripheral blood. The source of these receptors is a woman between 25 and 40 years old with COVID-19, enrolled during active disease.

The V gene is TRBV11-2, the J gene TRBJ2-1, with TRBD1 matching over 8 bases. Germline V gene lookup returns CDR1 SGHAT and CDR2 FQNNGV. This CDR3 is 14 amino acids long. V was clipped by 3 bases and J by 8 bases; unmatched bases: 6. The CDR3 loop is CASSFIRTGYEQFF. The CDR3 DNA is TGTGCCAGCAGCTTTATTAGGACAGGGTATGAGCAGTTCTTC. The variable domain in full, with the rest retrieved from reference TRBV11-2 and TRBJ2-1, is EAGVAQSPRYKIIEKRQSVAFWCNPISGHATLYWYQQILGQGPKLLIQFQNNGVVDDSQLPKDRFSAERLKGVDSTLKIQPAKLEDSAVYLCASSFIRTGYEQFFGPGTRLTVL.

The V gene is TRBV30, the J gene TRBJ2-1; D is uncertain. The CDR3 spans 15 residues. Per germline, CDR1 GTSNPN and CDR2 SVGIG (reference sequence). V gave up 0 bases and J gave up 0 bases, with 9 bases separating them. In DNA form, the CDR3 reads TGTGCCTGGAGTGTGGTAGCCAGCTCCTACAATGAGCAGTTCTTC. This codes for CAWSVVASSYNEQFF.

V gene TRBV11-3 combines with J gene TRBJ2-2; D not certain. V was cut by 2 bases and J by 8 bases, with 6 bases left in between. CDR1 and CDR2 from the germline V gene are SGHNT and YENEEA. The CDR3 is 12 amino acids. CDR3 sequence: CASSLWAGELFF. CDR3 coding DNA: TGTGCCAGCAGCTTATGGGCGGGGGAGCTGTTTTTT.

This chain uses TRBV3-1 (or the pseudogene TRBV3-2) with TRBJ2-7; perhaps TRBD2 as D (6 bases). CDR1 and CDR2 from the germline V gene are LGHDT and YNNKEL (reference sequence). The CDR3 is 12 residues long. V lost 3 bases to trimming and J lost 6 bases, with 9 bases between them. CDR3: CASSHSGGEQYF. Written as DNA, the CDR3 is TGTGCCAGCAGCCATTCCGGGGGCGAGCAGTACTTC.

The J gene is TRBJ2-1, the V gene TRBV15; D call uncertain. Per the germline V gene, CDR1 is LNHNV and CDR2 is YYDKDF (reference sequence). The V and J ends lost 3 bases and 5 bases respectively, with 11 bases between them. This CDR3 region has 14 residues. The CDR3 spells CATSRARINNEQFF. CDR3 nucleotides: TGTGCCACCAGCAGGGCTCGAATCAACAATGAGCAGTTCTTC.